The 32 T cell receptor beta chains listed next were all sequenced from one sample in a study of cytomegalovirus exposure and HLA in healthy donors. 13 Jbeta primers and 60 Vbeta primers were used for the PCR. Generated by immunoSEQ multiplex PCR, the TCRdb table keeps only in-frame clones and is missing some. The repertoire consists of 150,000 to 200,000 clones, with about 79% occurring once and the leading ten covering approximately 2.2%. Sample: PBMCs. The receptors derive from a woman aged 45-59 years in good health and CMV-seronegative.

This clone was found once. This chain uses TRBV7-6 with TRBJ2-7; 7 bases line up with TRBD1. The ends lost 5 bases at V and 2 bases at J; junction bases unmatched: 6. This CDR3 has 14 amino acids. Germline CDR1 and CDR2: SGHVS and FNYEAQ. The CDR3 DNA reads TGTGCCAGCAGCGCCGGACAGGCAACCTACGAGCAGTACTTC. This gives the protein CASSAGQATYEQYF.

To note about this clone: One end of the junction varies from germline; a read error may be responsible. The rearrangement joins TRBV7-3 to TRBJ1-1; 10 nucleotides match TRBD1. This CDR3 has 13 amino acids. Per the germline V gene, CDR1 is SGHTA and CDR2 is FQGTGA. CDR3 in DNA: TGTGCCAGCAGCTCAGAGGGACAGGGGTCGATTCACTTT. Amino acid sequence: CASSSEGQGSIHF.

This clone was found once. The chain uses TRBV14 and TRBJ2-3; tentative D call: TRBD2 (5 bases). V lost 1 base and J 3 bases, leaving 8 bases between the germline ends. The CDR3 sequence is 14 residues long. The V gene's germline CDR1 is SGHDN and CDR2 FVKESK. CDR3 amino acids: CASSQGGRTDTQYF. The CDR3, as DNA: TGTGCCAGCAGCCAAGGAGGGCGGACAGATACGCAGTATTTT.

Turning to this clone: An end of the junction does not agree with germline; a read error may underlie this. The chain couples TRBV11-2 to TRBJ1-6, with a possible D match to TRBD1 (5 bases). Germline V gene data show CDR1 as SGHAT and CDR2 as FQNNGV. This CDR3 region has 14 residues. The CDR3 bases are TGTGCCAGCACCTTAGGGGCAAAGAATTCACCCCTCCACTTT. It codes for CASTLGAKNSPLHF.

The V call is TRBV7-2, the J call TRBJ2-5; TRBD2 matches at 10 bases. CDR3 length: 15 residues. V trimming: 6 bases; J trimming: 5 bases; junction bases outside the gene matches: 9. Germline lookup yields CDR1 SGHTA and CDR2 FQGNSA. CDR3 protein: CASRQSSGRWETQYF. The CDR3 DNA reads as TGTGCCAGCAGGCAGTCTAGCGGGAGATGGGAGACCCAGTACTTC.

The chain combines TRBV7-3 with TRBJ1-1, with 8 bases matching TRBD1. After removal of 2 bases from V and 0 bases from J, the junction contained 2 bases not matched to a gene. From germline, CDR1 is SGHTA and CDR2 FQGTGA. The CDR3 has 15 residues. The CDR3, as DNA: TGTGCCAGCAGCTTACAGGGGGCGGTGAACACTGAAGCTTTCTTT. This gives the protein CASSLQGAVNTEAFF.

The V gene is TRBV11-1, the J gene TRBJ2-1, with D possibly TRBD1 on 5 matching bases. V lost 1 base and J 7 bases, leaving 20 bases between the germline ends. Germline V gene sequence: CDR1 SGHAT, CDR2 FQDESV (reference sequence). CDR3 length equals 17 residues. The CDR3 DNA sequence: TGTGCCAGCAGCTTAGGGGGTAGGGGTGGATTTAGGAATGAGCAGTTCTTC. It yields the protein CASSLGGRGGFRNEQFF.

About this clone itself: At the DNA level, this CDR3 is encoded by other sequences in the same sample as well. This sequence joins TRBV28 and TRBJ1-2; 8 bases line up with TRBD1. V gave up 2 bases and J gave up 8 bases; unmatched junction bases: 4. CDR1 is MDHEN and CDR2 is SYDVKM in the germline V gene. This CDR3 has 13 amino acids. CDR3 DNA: TGTGCCAGCAGTTTAAGGACAGGGAAAGGCTACACCTTC. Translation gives CASSLRTGKGYTF.

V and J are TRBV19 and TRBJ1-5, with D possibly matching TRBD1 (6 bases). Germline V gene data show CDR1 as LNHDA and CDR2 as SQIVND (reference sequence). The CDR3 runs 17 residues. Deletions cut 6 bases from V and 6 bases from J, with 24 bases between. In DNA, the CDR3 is TGTGCCAGTAGCGAAGATTACGACAGGAGAACGTTTCAGCCCCAGCATTTT. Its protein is CASSEDYDRRTFQPQHF. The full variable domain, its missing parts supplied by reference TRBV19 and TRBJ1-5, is DGGITQSPKYLFRKEGQNVTLSCEQNLNHDAMYWYRQDPGQGLRLIYYSQIVNDFQKGDIAEGYSVSREKKESFPLTVTSAQKNPTAFYLCASSEDYDRRTFQPQHFGDGTRLSIL.

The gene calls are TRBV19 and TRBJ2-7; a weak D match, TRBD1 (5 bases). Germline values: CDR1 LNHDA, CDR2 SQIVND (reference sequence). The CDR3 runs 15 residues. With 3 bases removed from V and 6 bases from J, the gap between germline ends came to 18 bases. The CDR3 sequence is CASSIAGIRVGEQYF. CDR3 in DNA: TGTGCCAGTAGTATCGCAGGGATTCGGGTGGGCGAGCAGTACTTC. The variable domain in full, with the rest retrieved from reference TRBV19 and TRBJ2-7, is DGGITQSPKYLFRKEGQNVTLSCEQNLNHDAMYWYRQDPGQGLRLIYYSQIVNDFQKGDIAEGYSVSREKKESFPLTVTSAQKNPTAFYLCASSIAGIRVGEQYFGPGTRLTVT.

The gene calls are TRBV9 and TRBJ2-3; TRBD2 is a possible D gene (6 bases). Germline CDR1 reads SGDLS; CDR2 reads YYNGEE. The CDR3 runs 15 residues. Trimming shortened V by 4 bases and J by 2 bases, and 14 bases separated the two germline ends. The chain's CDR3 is CASSPRRGSTDTQYF. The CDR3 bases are TGTGCCAGCAGCCCCCGGAGGGGTTCCACAGATACGCAGTATTTT.

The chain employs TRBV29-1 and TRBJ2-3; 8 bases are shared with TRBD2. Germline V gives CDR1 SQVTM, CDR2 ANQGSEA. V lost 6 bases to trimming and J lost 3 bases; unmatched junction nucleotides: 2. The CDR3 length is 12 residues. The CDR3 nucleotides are TGCAGCGTGGGCGGGGGGACAGATACGCAGTATTTT. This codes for CSVGGGTDTQYF.

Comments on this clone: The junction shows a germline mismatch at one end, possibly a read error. CDR3 DNA: TGCGCGTCGACACACGGTTCCTCCTACGAGCAGTACTTC. This codes for CASTHGSSYEQYF. The chain is built from TRBV6-1 and TRBJ2-7; D is unclear. Germline CDR1 and CDR2: MNHNS and SASEGT. This CDR3 region has 13 residues.

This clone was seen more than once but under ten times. The CDR3 DNA reads as TGTGCCAGCAGAGAACCCGGGGGGAGCTCCTACAATGAGCAGTTCTTC. Protein: CASREPGGSSYNEQFF. The genes are TRBV28 and TRBJ2-1; TRBD2 aligns across 7 bases. In germline, CDR1 is MDHEN, CDR2 SYDVKM. The CDR3 has 16 residues. Germline trimming cut 6 bases from V and 0 bases from J; bases unmatched to any gene: 8.

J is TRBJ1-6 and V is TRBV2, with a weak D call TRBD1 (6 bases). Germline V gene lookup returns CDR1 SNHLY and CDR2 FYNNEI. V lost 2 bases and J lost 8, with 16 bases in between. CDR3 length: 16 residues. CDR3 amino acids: CASSEMQAGEYSPLHF. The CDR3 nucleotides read TGTGCCAGCAGTGAAATGCAGGCAGGGGAGTATTCACCCCTCCACTTT.

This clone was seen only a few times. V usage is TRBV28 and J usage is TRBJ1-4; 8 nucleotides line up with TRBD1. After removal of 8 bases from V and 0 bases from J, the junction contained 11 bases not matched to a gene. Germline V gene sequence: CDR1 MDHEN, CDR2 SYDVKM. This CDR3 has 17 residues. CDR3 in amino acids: CASLPGGYFATNEKLFF. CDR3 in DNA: TGTGCCAGCTTACCAGGGGGCTATTTTGCAACTAATGAAAAACTGTTTTTT. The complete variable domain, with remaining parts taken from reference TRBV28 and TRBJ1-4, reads DVKVTQSSRYLVKRTGEKVFLECVQDMDHENMFWYRQDPGLGLRLIYFSYDVKMKEKGDIPEGYSVSREKKERFSLILESASTNQTSMYLCASLPGGYFATNEKLFFGSGTQLSVL.

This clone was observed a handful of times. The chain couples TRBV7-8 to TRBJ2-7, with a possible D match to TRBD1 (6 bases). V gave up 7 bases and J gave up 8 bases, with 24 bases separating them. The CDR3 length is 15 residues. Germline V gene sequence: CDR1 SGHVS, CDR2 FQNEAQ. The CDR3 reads CASTPGRGYENQQYF. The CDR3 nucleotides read TGTGCCAGCACCCCTGGCAGGGGCTATGAGAATCAGCAGTACTTC.

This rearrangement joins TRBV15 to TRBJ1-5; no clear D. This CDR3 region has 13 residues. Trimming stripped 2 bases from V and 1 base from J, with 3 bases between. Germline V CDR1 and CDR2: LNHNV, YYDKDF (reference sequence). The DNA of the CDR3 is TGTGCCACCAGCAGACAGAGCAATCAGCCCCAGCATTTT. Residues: CATSRQSNQPQHF.

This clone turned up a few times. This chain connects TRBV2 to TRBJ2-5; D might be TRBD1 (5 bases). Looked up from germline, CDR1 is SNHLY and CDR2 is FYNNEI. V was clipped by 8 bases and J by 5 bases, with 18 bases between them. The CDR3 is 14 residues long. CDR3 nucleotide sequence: TGTGCCAGCCTCCCCTGGAGACCAGGGGAGACCCAGTACTTC. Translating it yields CASLPWRPGETQYF. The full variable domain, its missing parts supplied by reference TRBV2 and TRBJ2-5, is EPEVTQTPSHQVTQMGQEVILRCVPISNHLYFYWYRQILGQKVEFLVSFYNNEISEKSEIFDDQFSVERPDGSNFTLKIRSTKLEDSAMYFCASLPWRPGETQYFGPGTRLLVL.

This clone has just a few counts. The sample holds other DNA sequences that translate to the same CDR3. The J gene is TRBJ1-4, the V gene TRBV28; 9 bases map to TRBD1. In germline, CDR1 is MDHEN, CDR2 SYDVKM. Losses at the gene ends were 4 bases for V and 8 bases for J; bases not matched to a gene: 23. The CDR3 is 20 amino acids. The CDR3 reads CASSSPNRDRVFGAREKLFF. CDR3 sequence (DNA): TGTGCCAGCAGTTCTCCAAACCGGGACAGGGTATTTGGGGCTCGGGAAAAACTGTTTTTT.

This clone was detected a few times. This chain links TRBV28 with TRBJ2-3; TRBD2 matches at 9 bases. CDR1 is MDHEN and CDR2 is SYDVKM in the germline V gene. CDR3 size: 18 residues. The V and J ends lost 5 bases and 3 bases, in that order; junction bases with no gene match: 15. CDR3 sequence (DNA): TGTGCCAGCAGTCTGCTTAGTGGCGGGAGGGCCGAGACAGATACGCAGTATTTT. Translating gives CASSLLSGGRAETDTQYF.

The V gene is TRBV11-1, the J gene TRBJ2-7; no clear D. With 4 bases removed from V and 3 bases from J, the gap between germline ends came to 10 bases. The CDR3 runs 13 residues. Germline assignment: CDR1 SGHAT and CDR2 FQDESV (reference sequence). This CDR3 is CASSSLVLYEQYF. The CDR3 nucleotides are TGTGCCAGCAGCTCTCTAGTTCTCTACGAGCAGTACTTC.

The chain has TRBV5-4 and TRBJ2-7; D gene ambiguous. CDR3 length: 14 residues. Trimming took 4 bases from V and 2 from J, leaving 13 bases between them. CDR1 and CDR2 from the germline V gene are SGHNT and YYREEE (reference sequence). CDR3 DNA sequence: TGTGCCAGCAGCGATGATTTACTCCCCTACGAGCAGTACTTC. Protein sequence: CASSDDLLPYEQYF.

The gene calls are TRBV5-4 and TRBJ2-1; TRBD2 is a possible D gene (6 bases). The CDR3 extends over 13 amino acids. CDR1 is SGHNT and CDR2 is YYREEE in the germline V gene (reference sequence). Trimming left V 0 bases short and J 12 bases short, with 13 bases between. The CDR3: CASSLVDGGRQFF. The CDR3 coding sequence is TGTGCCAGCAGCTTGGTTGACGGGGGAAGGCAGTTCTTC.

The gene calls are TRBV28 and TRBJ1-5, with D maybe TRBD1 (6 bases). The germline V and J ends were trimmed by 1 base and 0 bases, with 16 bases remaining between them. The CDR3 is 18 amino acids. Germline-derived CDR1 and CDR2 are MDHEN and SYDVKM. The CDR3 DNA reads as TGTGCCAGCAGTTTATCAGGGACACCACCGGCTAGCAATCAGCCCCAGCATTTT. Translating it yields CASSLSGTPPASNQPQHF.

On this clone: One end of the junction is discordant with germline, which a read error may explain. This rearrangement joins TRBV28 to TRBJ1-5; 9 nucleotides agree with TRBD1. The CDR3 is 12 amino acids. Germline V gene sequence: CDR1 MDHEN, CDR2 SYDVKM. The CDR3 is CASSGGLGQGWF. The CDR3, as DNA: TGTGCCAGCAGTGGCGGTTTGGGACAGGGTTGGTTT.

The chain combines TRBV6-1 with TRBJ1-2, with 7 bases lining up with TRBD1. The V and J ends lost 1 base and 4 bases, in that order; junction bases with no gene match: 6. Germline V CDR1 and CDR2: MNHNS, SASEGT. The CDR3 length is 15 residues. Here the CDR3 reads CASSEEEGGFYGYTF. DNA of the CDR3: TGTGCCAGCAGTGAAGAGGAAGGGGGCTTCTATGGCTACACCTTC.

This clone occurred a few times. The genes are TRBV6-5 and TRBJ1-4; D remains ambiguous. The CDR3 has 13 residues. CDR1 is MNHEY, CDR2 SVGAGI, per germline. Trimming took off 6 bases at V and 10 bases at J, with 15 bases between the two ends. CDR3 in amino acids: CASRSAGVGKLFF. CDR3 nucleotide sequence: TGTGCCAGCAGATCGGCCGGGGTGGGAAAACTGTTTTTT.

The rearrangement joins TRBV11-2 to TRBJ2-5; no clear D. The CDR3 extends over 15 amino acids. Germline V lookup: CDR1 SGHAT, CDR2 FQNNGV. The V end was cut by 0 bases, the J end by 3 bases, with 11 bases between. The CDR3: CASSLDPGPEETQYF. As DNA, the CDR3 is TGTGCCAGCAGCTTAGACCCCGGTCCCGAAGAGACCCAGTACTTC.

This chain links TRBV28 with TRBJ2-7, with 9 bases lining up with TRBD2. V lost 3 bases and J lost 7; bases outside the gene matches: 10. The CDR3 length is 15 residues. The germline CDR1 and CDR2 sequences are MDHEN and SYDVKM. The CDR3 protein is CASSFASGKAGEQYF. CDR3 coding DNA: TGTGCCAGCAGTTTCGCTAGCGGGAAGGCCGGGGAGCAGTACTTC.

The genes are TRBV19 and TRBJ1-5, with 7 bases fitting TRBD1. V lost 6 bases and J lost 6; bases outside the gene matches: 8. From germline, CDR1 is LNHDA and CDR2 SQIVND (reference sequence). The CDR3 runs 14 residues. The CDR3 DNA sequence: TGTGCCAGTAGCCAAGGGGGCCTTCGTCAGCCCCAGCATTTT. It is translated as CASSQGGLRQPQHF.

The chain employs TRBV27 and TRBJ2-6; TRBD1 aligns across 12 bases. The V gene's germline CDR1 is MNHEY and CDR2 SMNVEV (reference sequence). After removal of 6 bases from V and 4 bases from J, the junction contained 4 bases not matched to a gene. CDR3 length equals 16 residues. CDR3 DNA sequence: TGTGCCAGCAGGGGACAGGGGGCAAAAGGGGCCAACGTCCTGACTTTC. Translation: CASRGQGAKGANVLTF.